The 10 T cell receptor beta chains listed next were all sequenced from one sample in a study of blood T cell repertoires in COVID-19. The repertoire was sequenced with immunoSEQ multiplex PCR; TCRdb's copy has only in-frame clones and lacks some. The sample lists about 64,000 clones; around 79% were seen once. Sequencing was done on a sample of peripheral blood. The receptors derive from a human donor in a cohort sampled during active COVID-19.

This clone was observed once. The chain has TRBV29-1 and TRBJ1-1, with 9 bases aligning to TRBD1. The length of the CDR3 is 14 residues. The V and J ends lost 3 bases and 3 bases, in that order; junction bases with no gene match: 5. The germline V gene has CDR1 SQVTM and CDR2 ANQGSEA. The CDR3 loop reads CSVDRDREDTEAFF. As DNA, the CDR3 is TGCAGCGTTGATCGGGACAGGGAGGACACTGAAGCTTTCTTT.

V usage is TRBV5-1 and J usage is TRBJ2-1; D is uncertain. This CDR3 is built from 15 residues. Germline V gives CDR1 SGHRS, CDR2 YFSETQ. The ends were cut back, 0 bases at V and 0 bases at J, with 7 bases in the middle. The CDR3 coding sequence is TGCGCCAGCAGCTTGGCCGGTAGCTCCTACAATGAGCAGTTCTTC. Protein sequence: CASSLAGSSYNEQFF.

A remark on this clone: Other DNA sequences within the sample encode an identical CDR3. The genes are TRBV5-1 and TRBJ2-3; 12 bases map to TRBD2. The length of the CDR3 is 14 residues. CDR1 is SGHRS, CDR2 YFSETQ, per germline. The ends lost 5 bases at V and 3 bases at J; junction bases unmatched: 1. This CDR3 reads CASRLAGGTDTQYF. CDR3 DNA: TGCGCCAGCAGACTAGCGGGAGGAACAGATACGCAGTATTTT.

The chain employs TRBV19 and TRBJ2-3; the match to TRBD1 covers 7 bases. CDR1 LNHDA and CDR2 SQIVND come from the germline V gene (reference sequence). This CDR3 has 15 amino acids. V lost 6 bases to trimming and J lost 2 bases; unmatched junction nucleotides: 8. CDR3: CASRPGQAYTDTQYF. In nucleotides, the CDR3 is TGTGCCAGTAGACCCGGACAGGCATACACAGATACGCAGTATTTT. The whole variable domain, filled in from reference TRBV19 and TRBJ2-3, reads DGGITQSPKYLFRKEGQNVTLSCEQNLNHDAMYWYRQDPGQGLRLIYYSQIVNDFQKGDIAEGYSVSREKKESFPLTVTSAQKNPTAFYLCASRPGQAYTDTQYFGPGTRLTVL.

V gene TRBV24-1 combines with J gene TRBJ1-2; D remains ambiguous. Germline V lookup: CDR1 KGHDR, CDR2 SFDVKD. This CDR3 is 15 amino acids long. The V end lost 6 bases, the J end lost 6 bases, and 19 bases lay between the germline ends. The chain's CDR3 is CATSFIAGLLDGYTF. CDR3 bases: TGTGCCACCAGTTTTATAGCCGGATTGCTTGATGGCTACACCTTC.

The V call is TRBV30, the J call TRBJ2-7, with D hard to call. The CDR3 has 11 residues. Germline V lookup: CDR1 GTSNPN, CDR2 SVGIG (reference sequence). Trimming left V 2 bases short and J 4 bases short, with 6 bases between. In DNA, the CDR3 is TGTGCCTGGAGTCACGAGTACGAGCAGTACTTC. Its protein is CAWSHEYEQYF.

This clone was seen repeatedly, ten times or more. The rearrangement joins TRBV30 to TRBJ1-4; D ambiguous. Germline V gene data show CDR1 as GTSNPN and CDR2 as SVGIG (reference sequence). V was clipped by 4 bases and J by 5 bases, with 11 bases between them. This CDR3 has 13 amino acids. For the CDR3, the DNA is TGTGCCTGGAAGCGGGCACTGAATGAAAAACTGTTTTTT. It yields the protein CAWKRALNEKLFF. Based on the CDR3 plus reference TRBV30 and TRBJ1-4, the full variable domain is SQTIHQWPATLVQPVGSPLSLECTVEGTSNPNLYWYRQAAGRGLQLLFYSVGIGQISSEVPQNLSASRPQDRQFILSSKKLLLSDSGFYLCAWKRALNEKLFFGSGTQLSVL.

The CDR3 nucleotides read TGTGCCCTACCAAGACCCGGCGGACAGGGTTGCGAGCAGTACTTC. Amino acid sequence: CALPRPGGQGCEQYF. The rearrangement uses TRBV24-1 and TRBJ2-7; TRBD1 matches 8 bases. V dropped 12 bases and J dropped 6; count of bases not matched to a gene: 18. The CDR3 runs 15 residues. The germline gives CDR1 KGHDR, CDR2 SFDVKD.

DNA for the CDR3: TGTGCCAGCAGCTTAAGTGGTCTAGCGCTACCAGATACGCAGTATTTT. This gives the protein CASSLSGLALPDTQYF. The V and J genes are TRBV7-2 and TRBJ2-3, with D perhaps TRBD2 (6 bases). This CDR3 contains 16 residues. From germline, CDR1 is SGHTA and CDR2 FQGNSA. The V end was cut by 2 bases, the J end by 4 bases, with 16 bases between.

This chain uses TRBV30 with TRBJ2-7; 7 bases are a match to TRBD2. CDR3 length: 14 residues. After removal of 3 bases from V and 0 bases from J, the junction contained 5 bases not matched to a gene. The germline V gene has CDR1 GTSNPN and CDR2 SVGIG (reference sequence). CDR3 amino acids: CAWRRGDFSYEQYF. CDR3 nucleotide sequence: TGTGCCTGGAGACGGGGGGATTTCTCCTACGAGCAGTACTTC.